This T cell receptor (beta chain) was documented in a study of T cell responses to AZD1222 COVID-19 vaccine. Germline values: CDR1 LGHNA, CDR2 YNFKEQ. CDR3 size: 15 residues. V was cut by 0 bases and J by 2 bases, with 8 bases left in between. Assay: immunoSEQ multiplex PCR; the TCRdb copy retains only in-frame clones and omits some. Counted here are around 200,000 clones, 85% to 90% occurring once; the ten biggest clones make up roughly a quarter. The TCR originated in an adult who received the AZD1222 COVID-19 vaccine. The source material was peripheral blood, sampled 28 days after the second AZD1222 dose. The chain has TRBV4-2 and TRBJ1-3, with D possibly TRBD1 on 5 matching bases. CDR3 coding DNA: TGTGCCAGCAGCCAAGACGGGGGGACTGGAAACACCATATATTTT. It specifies CASSQDGGTGNTIYF.